This T cell receptor (beta chain) was recovered during a study of technical replicates of blood from several donors. Using immunoSEQ multiplex PCR, the repertoire was profiled, and TCRdb retains in-frame clones only, with some absent. Counted here are tens of thousands of clones, around 93% occurring once; the ten biggest clones make up roughly 4%. The origin of this receptor is a human donor in good health. Some clones in this sample may be carry-over from other donors' samples. Source material: PBMCs.

The CDR3 DNA reads TGTGCCAGCAGCTTATCCCCGGGACAGGGGTTATACGAGCAGTACTTC. It encodes CASSLSPGQGLYEQYF. V gene TRBV7-9 combines with J gene TRBJ2-7, with TRBD1 matching 10 bases. Per germline, CDR1 SEHNR and CDR2 FQNEAQ (reference sequence). The CDR3 length is 16 residues. The V segment lost 2 bases and the J segment 4 bases; nucleotides outside the gene matches: 8.